These 26 T cell receptor beta chains were sequenced from one sample in a study of T cells in Graves' hyperthyroidism and ophthalmopathy. Amplified regions were TCR beta CDR3 sequences from RNA transcripts. The study used the HTBI primer set for a first-round RT-PCR of the TCR CDR3. A single record per CDR3 protein comes from TCRdb applying MiXCR to the multiplex PCR reads. This table has over 700,000 distinct CDR3 sequences, 18% appearing once. The sample taken for sequencing was blood. Receptors originate from a woman aged 50 to 60 with Graves' hyperthyroidism that later progressed to Graves' ophthalmopathy.

The rearrangement links TRBV11-2 to TRBJ1-6; no definite D call. Between the trimmed V and J ends, which lost 8 bases and 7 bases, there was a span of 12 bases. The germline gives CDR1 SGHAT, CDR2 FQNNGV. The length of the CDR3 is 13 residues. The CDR3 spells CASVPSGNSPLHF. CDR3 DNA sequence: TGTGCCAGCGTCCCCTCGGGAAATTCACCCCTCCACTTT.

The chain combines TRBV12-3 or TRBV12-4 with TRBJ1-2; D is undetermined. The V end lost 2 bases, the J end lost 4 bases, and 11 bases lay between the germline ends. This CDR3 comprises 14 residues. The CDR3 region is CASSLRALGYGYTF. The CDR3 coding sequence is TGTGCCAGCAGTTTAAGGGCTTTAGGCTATGGCTACACCTTC.

This clonotype was seen a handful of times. The gene calls are TRBV12-5 and TRBJ1-5; 8 bases line up with TRBD1. This CDR3 region has 14 residues. V shed 6 bases and J 4 bases; nucleotides not matched to a gene: 5. Germline values: CDR1 LGHNT, CDR2 FRNRAP. CDR3 residues: CASGKDRENQPQHF. CDR3 in DNA: TGTGCTAGTGGGAAGGACAGGGAGAATCAGCCCCAGCATTTT.

This clonotype was observed a few times. V is TRBV6-1 and J is TRBJ2-3; D may be TRBD1 or TRBD2 (6 bases each). V lost 7 bases and J lost 0, with 17 bases in between. Germline loops: CDR1 MNHNS, CDR2 SASEGT. The length of the CDR3 is 16 residues. CDR3 protein: CASNNPGGPSTDTQYF. The CDR3 bases are TGTGCCAGCAACAACCCCGGGGGCCCAAGCACAGATACGCAGTATTTT.

This clonotype came up a few times. Its ends do not fully match the called genes, so a read error is possible. V gene TRBV7-7 combines with J gene TRBJ2-1, with D maybe TRBD2 (7 bases). The CDR3 has 16 amino acids. From germline, CDR1 is SSHAT and CDR2 FNYEAQ (reference sequence). CDR3 sequence reads: CASSNSPGGRANEQFF. The CDR3 region has the DNA TGTGCTAGCAGCAACTCGCCGGGGGGCAGGGCTAATGAGCAGTTCTTC.

The chain carries TRBV6-1 and TRBJ2-1, with D unresolved. V was trimmed by 5 bases and J by 4 bases, leaving 15 bases between them. The CDR3 covers 15 residues. CDR1 is MNHNS, CDR2 SASEGT, per germline. CDR3 bases: TGTGCCAGCAGTCAAGAGGACGTAGGATACAATGAGCAGTTCTTC. Amino acids: CASSQEDVGYNEQFF.

This clonotype was counted ten times or more. The chain couples TRBV7-2 to TRBJ2-3; D unresolved. V was trimmed by 1 base and J by 5 bases, leaving 13 bases between them. The CDR3 has 15 amino acids. Germline values: CDR1 SGHTA, CDR2 FQGNSA. As DNA, the CDR3 is TGTGCCAGCAGCTTAGTTCGGCAGGTAGGAGATACGCAGTATTTT. Protein: CASSLVRQVGDTQYF.

The chain combines TRBV7-6 with TRBJ1-2; weak D call: TRBD1 (5 bases). Looked up from germline, CDR1 is SGHVS and CDR2 is FNYEAQ. Deletions cut 2 bases from V and 3 bases from J, with 10 bases between. The CDR3 runs to 14 residues. Here the CDR3 DNA reads TGTGCCAGCAGCTTAAGGGGAATTGACTATGGCTACACCTTC. Translating it yields CASSLRGIDYGYTF.

The chain has TRBV12-3 or TRBV12-4 and TRBJ2-3, with 8 bases identical to TRBD2. Trimming removed 6 bases from V and 3 bases from J; junction bases left unmatched: 11. The CDR3 contains 16 residues. The CDR3 DNA reads TGTGCCAGCAGCCTACCCGGGAGGGAACTAACAGATACGCAGTATTTT. Amino acid sequence: CASSLPGRELTDTQYF.

The CDR3 DNA sequence: TGTGCCAGCAGTCGGGACAGGGGGTTTGAAAAACTGTTTTTT. This gives the protein CASSRDRGFEKLFF. This sequence joins TRBV12-3 or TRBV12-4 and TRBJ1-4; TRBD1 aligns across 11 bases. This CDR3 comprises 14 residues. V lost 5 bases and J lost 7; bases outside the gene matches: 3.

The chain has TRBV9 and TRBJ2-3; 10 nucleotides align to TRBD1. The CDR3 runs to 16 residues. The ends lost 2 bases at V and 3 bases at J; junction bases unmatched: 6. Germline V gene sequence: CDR1 SGDLS, CDR2 YYNGEE. As DNA, the CDR3 is TGTGCCAGCAGCGTCACCGGGACAGGGGTTACAGATACGCAGTATTTT. As protein: CASSVTGTGVTDTQYF.

V usage is TRBV6-8 and J usage is TRBJ2-2; TRBD2 matches 9 bases. Per the germline V gene, CDR1 is MNHGY and CDR2 is SAAAGT. J was trimmed by 1 base and V by 3 bases; bases with no gene match: 12. The CDR3 extends over 19 amino acids. Here the CDR3 DNA reads TGTGCCAGCAGTTATCCCCATGGCGGGGGGGCCGGGAACACCGGGGAGCTGTTTTTT. Translation gives CASSYPHGGGAGNTGELFF.

This clonotype was counted many times. This chain uses TRBV12-3 or TRBV12-4 with TRBJ1-5, with a possible D match to TRBD1 (5 bases). This CDR3 is 13 amino acids long. Trimming removed 5 bases from V and 8 bases from J, with 13 bases in between. The CDR3 loop is CASSGRGWEPQHF. The CDR3, as DNA: TGTGCCAGCAGTGGACGGGGGTGGGAGCCCCAGCATTTT.

The chain has TRBV12-5 and TRBJ1-3, with 8 bases that match TRBD1. Trimming took 6 bases from V and 0 from J; bases not matched to a gene: 10. The CDR3 runs to 17 residues. CDR1 and CDR2 from the germline V gene are LGHNT and FRNRAP. CDR3 loop: CASGRAGGTVSGNTIYF. CDR3 DNA sequence: TGTGCTAGTGGGCGGGCAGGGGGCACCGTCTCTGGAAACACCATATATTTT.

This clonotype was counted many times. This chain joins TRBV3-1 and TRBJ2-7; 9 nucleotides line up with TRBD2. V shed 5 bases, J shed 3 bases, and the junction held 8 bases outside the gene matches. The germline CDR1 and CDR2 sequences are LGHDT and YNNKEL (reference sequence). CDR3 length equals 15 residues. This CDR3 reads CASSFQGLASYEQYF. The CDR3 bases are TGTGCCAGCAGCTTCCAGGGACTAGCCAGCTACGAGCAGTACTTC.

V and J are TRBV19 and TRBJ1-5; D is perhaps TRBD1 (5 bases). CDR3 length: 14 residues. Germline CDR1 LNHDA, CDR2 SQIVND (reference sequence). Trimming stripped 4 bases from V and 6 bases from J, with 13 bases between. The DNA for the CDR3 is TGTGCCAGTAGTAATCAGGGCCCCAGTCAGCCCCAGCATTTT. It specifies CASSNQGPSQPQHF.

This clonotype occurred many times. The rearrangement joins TRBV5-8 to TRBJ2-5; 7 nucleotides line up with TRBD2. The CDR3 covers 15 residues. Trimming cost V 6 bases and J 2 bases; bases outside gene matches: 10. Germline CDR1 SGHTS, CDR2 YDEGEE. The CDR3 DNA follows: TGTGCCAGCACCGTCGGTCTAGCGGCTCAAGAGACCCAGTACTTC. It yields the protein CASTVGLAAQETQYF. Combining the CDR3 with reference TRBV5-8 and TRBJ2-5 gives the whole variable domain EAGVTQSPTHLIKTRGQQATLRCSPISGHTSVYWYQQALGLGLQFLLWYDEGEERNRGNFPPRFSGRQFPNYSSELNVNALELEDSALYLCASTVGLAAQETQYFGPGTRLLVL.

This clonotype came up a few times. The chain uses TRBV19 and TRBJ2-5; D may be TRBD1 or TRBD2 (5 bases each). The CDR3 is 14 residues long. Germline V gene lookup returns CDR1 LNHDA and CDR2 SQIVND (reference sequence). The V gene lost 6 bases and the J gene lost 5 bases, with 16 bases spanning the gap. The CDR3 spells CASSHVRWGETQYF. The CDR3 DNA reads as TGTGCCAGTAGCCATGTCAGGTGGGGGGAGACCCAGTACTTC.

The rearrangement links TRBV6-4 to TRBJ1-5, with unresolved D. Looked up from germline, CDR1 is MRHNA and CDR2 is SNTAGT. Trimming stripped 6 bases from V and 1 base from J, with 10 bases between. The CDR3 runs 14 residues. The CDR3 protein is CASRLEDSNQPQHF. The CDR3 coding sequence is TGTGCCAGCAGATTAGAGGACAGCAATCAGCCCCAGCATTTT.

This clonotype was recorded many times. The J gene is TRBJ2-1, the V gene TRBV30; the D is unclear. Germline lookup yields CDR1 GTSNPN and CDR2 SVGIG (reference sequence). The V end lost 0 bases, the J end lost 10 bases, and 4 bases lay between the germline ends. CDR3 size: 10 residues. DNA of the CDR3: TGTGCCTGGAGTGTGGTCGAGCAGTTCTTC. This gives the protein CAWSVVEQFF.

The V and J genes are TRBV27 and TRBJ2-1; perhaps D is TRBD1 or TRBD2 (5 bases each). Germline V lookup: CDR1 MNHEY, CDR2 SMNVEV (reference sequence). This CDR3 is built from 15 residues. V was pared by 8 bases and J by 0 bases, with 14 bases between. The CDR3 coding sequence is TGTGCCAGCTCTCCCGGGGCAGGCTCCTACAATGAGCAGTTCTTC. Amino acid sequence: CASSPGAGSYNEQFF.

The chain uses TRBV29-1 and TRBJ2-7; 8 positions match TRBD2. There are 15 residues in the CDR3. V was pared by 6 bases and J by 2 bases, with 12 bases of the junction left unmatched. Germline lookup yields CDR1 SQVTM and CDR2 ANQGSEA. The CDR3 nucleotides are TGCAGCGTCGTAATCGGCGGGGGGTTTACCTACGAGCAGTACTTC. Translation gives CSVVIGGGFTYEQYF.

Concerning this clonotype itself: A much larger clone lies a single base off, so this may be a read error. Likely a read error: the CDR3 ends without its conserved phenylalanine or tryptophan. The J gene is TRBJ2-7, the V gene TRBV10-3; the D gene is possibly TRBD2 (6 bases). The CDR3 loop spans 14 amino acids. The germline gives CDR1 ENHRY, CDR2 SYGVKD. Trimming stripped 3 bases from V and 0 bases from J, with 9 bases between. The CDR3, as DNA: TGTGCCATCAGTGAAGGACTACTCTCCTACGAGCAGTACCTC. As protein: CAISEGLLSYEQYL.

The chain uses TRBV29-1 and TRBJ2-4, with D perhaps assigned TRBD1 or TRBD2 (5 bases each). CDR1 and CDR2 from the germline V gene are SQVTM and ANQGSEA. The V gene lost 7 bases and the J gene lost 5 bases, with 21 bases spanning the gap. This CDR3 has 15 residues. DNA for the CDR3: TGCAGCGCCCAAGACGTCGGGGCCGTCCAAAACATTCAGTACTTC. It yields the protein CSAQDVGAVQNIQYF. Full variable domain (rest looked up from reference TRBV29-1 and TRBJ2-4): SAVISQKPSRDICQRGTSLTIQCQVDSQVTMMFWYRQQPGQSLTLIATANQGSEATYESGFVIDKFPISRPNLTFSTLTVSNMSPEDSSIYLCSAQDVGAVQNIQYFGAGTRLSVL.

In the case of this clonotype: A much larger clone lies a single base off, so this may be a read error. V gene TRBV12-3 or TRBV12-4 combines with J gene TRBJ2-2; tentative D call: TRBD2 (5 bases). The CDR3 covers 16 residues. V lost 6 bases and J 4 bases, leaving 18 bases between the germline ends. The CDR3 loop is CASSLLPWESTGELFF. Written as DNA, the CDR3 is TGTGCCAGCAGCCTCCTGCCGTGGGAGAGCACCGGGGAGCTGTTTTTT.

This clonotype has more than one count but fewer than ten. The J gene is TRBJ2-7, the V gene TRBV20-1; TRBD2 agrees at 7 bases. Looked up from germline, CDR1 is DFQATT and CDR2 is SNEGSKA (reference sequence). The CDR3 spans 14 residues. The trim removed 3 bases at V and 5 bases at J, leaving 10 bases unmatched. The CDR3 here is CSASRPSGANEQYF. The CDR3 DNA reads TGCAGTGCTAGTAGGCCTAGCGGCGCCAACGAGCAGTACTTC.